These 2 T cell receptor beta chains share one sample of origin, sequenced in a study of T cells after yellow fever vaccination (dated by TCRdb to 2018 to 2020). What this sample's treatment or condition label stands for: live attenuated yellow fever vaccine strain. To prepare the library, 5' RACE was applied. Sequencing took place on an Illumina NovaSeq 6000. The public reads were reprocessed in TCRdb via fastp at Q25 and MiXCR, keeping in-frame beta chains. Rows merge per CDR3 protein into single entries with the most common DNA and genes. The sample records 300,000 to 400,000 distinct CDR3 sequences, 12% of which are singletons. Jointly, the top ten make up about 3% of the sample. The specimen comprised CD4+ T cells sorted from PBMCs, sampled 15 days after the yellow fever booster vaccination. These receptor sequences come from a man aged 18 to 29 who received the YFV17D yellow fever vaccine.

The chain recombines TRBV7-2 with TRBJ1-1, with 11 bases lining up with TRBD1. Looked up from germline, CDR1 is SGHTA and CDR2 is FQGNSA. This CDR3 region has 15 residues. V shed 1 base, J shed 4 bases, and the junction held 2 bases outside the gene matches. CDR3 in DNA: TGTGCCAGCAGCTTAGAGGGGACAGGGGGCACTGAAGCTTTCTTT. This sequence encodes CASSLEGTGGTEAFF.

This clonotype has a handful of counts. This rearrangement joins TRBV4-3 to TRBJ1-2; D remains ambiguous. The germline V gene encodes CDR1 LGHNA and CDR2 YSLEER. The CDR3 covers 12 residues. V shed 0 bases and J shed 10 bases, with 9 bases lying between them. As DNA, the CDR3 is TGCGCCAGCAGCCAAGAAGGGAGGGCCTACACCTTC. It yields the protein CASSQEGRAYTF.